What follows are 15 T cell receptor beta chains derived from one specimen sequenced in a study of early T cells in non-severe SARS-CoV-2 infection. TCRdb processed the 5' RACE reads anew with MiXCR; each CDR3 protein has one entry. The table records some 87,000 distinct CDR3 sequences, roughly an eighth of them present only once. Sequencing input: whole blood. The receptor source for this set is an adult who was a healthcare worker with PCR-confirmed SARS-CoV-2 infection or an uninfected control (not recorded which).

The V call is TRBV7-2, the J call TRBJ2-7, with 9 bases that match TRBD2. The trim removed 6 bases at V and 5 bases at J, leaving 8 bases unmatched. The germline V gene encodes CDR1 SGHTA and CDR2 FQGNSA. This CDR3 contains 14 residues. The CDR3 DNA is TGTGCCAGCAGGCCAAGCGGGGGGCGGAACGAGCAGTACTTC. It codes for CASRPSGGRNEQYF.

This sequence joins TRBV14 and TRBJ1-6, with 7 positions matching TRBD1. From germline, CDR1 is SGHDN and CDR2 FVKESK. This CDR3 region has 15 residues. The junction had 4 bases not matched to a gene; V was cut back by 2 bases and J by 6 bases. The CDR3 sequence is CASSQLKGANSPLHF. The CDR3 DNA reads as TGTGCCAGCAGCCAACTGAAGGGGGCTAATTCACCCCTCCACTTT.

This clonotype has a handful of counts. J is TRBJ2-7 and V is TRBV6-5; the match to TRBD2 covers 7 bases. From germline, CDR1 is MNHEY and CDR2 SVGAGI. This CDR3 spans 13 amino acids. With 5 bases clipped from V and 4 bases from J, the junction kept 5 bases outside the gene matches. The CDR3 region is CASSIGGKYEQYF. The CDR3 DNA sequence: TGTGCCAGCAGTATCGGGGGGAAATACGAGCAGTACTTC.

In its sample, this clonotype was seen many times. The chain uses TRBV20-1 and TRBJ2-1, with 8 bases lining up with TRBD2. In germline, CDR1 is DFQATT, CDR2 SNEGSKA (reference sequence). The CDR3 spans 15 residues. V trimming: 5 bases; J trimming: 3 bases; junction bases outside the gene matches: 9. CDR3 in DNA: TGCAGTGCTCCAAGAGCGGGGGACCTCTACAATGAGCAGTTCTTC. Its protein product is CSAPRAGDLYNEQFF.

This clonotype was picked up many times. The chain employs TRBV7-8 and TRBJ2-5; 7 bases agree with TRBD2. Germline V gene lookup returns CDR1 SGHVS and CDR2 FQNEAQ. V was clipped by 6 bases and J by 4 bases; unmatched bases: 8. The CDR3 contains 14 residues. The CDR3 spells CASRVRGKAETQYF. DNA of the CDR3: TGTGCCAGCAGGGTGCGGGGGAAGGCAGAGACCCAGTACTTC.

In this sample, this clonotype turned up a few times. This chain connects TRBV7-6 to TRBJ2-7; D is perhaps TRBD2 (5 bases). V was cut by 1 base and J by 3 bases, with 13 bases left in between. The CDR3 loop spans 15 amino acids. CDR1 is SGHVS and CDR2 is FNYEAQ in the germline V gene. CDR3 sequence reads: CASSLGPSSHYEQYF. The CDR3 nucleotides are TGTGCCAGCAGCTTAGGACCCTCTAGCCACTACGAGCAGTACTTC.

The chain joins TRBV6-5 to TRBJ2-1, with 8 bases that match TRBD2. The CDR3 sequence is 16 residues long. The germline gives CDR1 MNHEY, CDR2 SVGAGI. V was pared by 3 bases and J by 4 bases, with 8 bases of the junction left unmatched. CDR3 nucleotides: TGTGCCAGCAGTTATTTTGATTCGGGGGGGTACAATGAGCAGTTCTTC. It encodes CASSYFDSGGYNEQFF.

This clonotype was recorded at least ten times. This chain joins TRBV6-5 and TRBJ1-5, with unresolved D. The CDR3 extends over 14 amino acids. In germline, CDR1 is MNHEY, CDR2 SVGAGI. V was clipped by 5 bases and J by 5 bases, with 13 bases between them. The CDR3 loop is CASSRGELYQPQHF. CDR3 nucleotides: TGTGCCAGCAGTCGCGGGGAGCTCTATCAGCCCCAGCATTTT.

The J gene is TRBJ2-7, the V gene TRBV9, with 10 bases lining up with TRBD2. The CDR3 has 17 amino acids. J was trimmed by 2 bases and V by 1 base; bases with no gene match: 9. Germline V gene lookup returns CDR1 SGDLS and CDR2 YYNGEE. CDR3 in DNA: TGTGCCAGCAGCGTAAGGCCGACTAGCGGGCAAACCTACGAGCAGTACTTC. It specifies CASSVRPTSGQTYEQYF.

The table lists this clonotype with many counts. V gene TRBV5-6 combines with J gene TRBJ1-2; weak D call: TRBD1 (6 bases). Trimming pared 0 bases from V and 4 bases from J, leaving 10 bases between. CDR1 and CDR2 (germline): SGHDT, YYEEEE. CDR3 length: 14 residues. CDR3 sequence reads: CASSLVRGGYGYTF. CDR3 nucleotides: TGTGCCAGCAGCTTGGTCAGGGGTGGCTATGGCTACACCTTC. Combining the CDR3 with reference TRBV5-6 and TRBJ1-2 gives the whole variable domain DAGVTQSPTHLIKTRGQQVTLRCSPKSGHDTVSWYQQALGQGPQFIFQYYEEEERQRGNFPDRFSGHQFPNYSSELNVNALLLGDSALYLCASSLVRGGYGYTFGSGTRLTVV.

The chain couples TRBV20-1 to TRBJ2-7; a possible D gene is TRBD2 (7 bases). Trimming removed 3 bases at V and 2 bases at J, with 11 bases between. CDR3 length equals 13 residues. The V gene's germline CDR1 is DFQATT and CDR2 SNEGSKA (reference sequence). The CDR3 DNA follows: TGCAGTGCTAGTCGGGGGGCCGCCTACGAGCAGTACTTC. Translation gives CSASRGAAYEQYF.

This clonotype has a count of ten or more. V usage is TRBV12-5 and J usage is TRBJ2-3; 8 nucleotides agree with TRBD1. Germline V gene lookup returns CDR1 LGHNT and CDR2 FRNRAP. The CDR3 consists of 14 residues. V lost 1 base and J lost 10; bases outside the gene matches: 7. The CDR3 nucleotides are TGTGCTAGTGGTTTGGGGGCAGGGGGCTCGGCGCAGTATTTT. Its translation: CASGLGAGGSAQYF.

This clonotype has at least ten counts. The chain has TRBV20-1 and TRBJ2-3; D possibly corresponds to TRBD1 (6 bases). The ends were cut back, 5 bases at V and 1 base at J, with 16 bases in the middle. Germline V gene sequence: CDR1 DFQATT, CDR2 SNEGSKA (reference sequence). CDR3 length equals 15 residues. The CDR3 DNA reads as TGCAGTGCTGGAATGACAGGCCGACGCACAGATACGCAGTATTTT. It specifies CSAGMTGRRTDTQYF.

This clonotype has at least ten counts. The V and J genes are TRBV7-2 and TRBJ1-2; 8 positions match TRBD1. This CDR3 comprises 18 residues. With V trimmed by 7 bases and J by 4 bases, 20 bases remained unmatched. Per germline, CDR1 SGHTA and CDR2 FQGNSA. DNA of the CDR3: TGTGCCAGCACCGCTCCCGGGACAGGAGGCCATTGGGGCTATGGCTACACCTTC. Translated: CASTAPGTGGHWGYGYTF.

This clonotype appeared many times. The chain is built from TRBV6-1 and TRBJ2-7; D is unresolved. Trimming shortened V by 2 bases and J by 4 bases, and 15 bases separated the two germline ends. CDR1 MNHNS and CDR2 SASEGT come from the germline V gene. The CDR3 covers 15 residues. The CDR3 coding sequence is TGTGCCAGCAGTGAACAACCGGAACCAATTTACGAGCAGTACTTC. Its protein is CASSEQPEPIYEQYF.